Below, 13 T cell receptor beta chains from the same sample are listed, as sequenced in a study of T cells in Graves' hyperthyroidism and ophthalmopathy. Researchers amplified the TCR beta CDR3 regions from RNA transcripts. HTBI primers drove first-round RT-PCR of the TCR CDR3. TCRdb re-analysed the multiplex PCR reads in MiXCR, keeping a single row per CDR3 protein. The repertoire holds under 250,000 distinct CDR3 sequences, approximately 16% seen once, with around 48% in the top ten. The specimen sequenced was blood. Receptors originate from a woman aged 45-60 years with Graves' hyperthyroidism.

This chain uses TRBV6-1 with TRBJ1-1; D is unclear. The length of the CDR3 is 17 residues. V lost 2 bases, J lost 3 bases, and 19 bases lay in between. Germline V gene lookup returns CDR1 MNHNS and CDR2 SASEGT. Here the CDR3 reads CASSEIGLVRIDTEAFF. For the CDR3, the DNA is TGTGCCAGCAGTGAAATTGGGCTAGTGAGGATTGACACTGAAGCTTTCTTT.

The rearrangement uses TRBV5-1 and TRBJ1-3; D possibly corresponds to TRBD1 (6 bases). Germline V lookup: CDR1 SGHRS, CDR2 YFSETQ. The CDR3 is 15 amino acids. Trimming pared 2 bases from V and 4 bases from J, leaving 13 bases between. The CDR3 bases are TGCGCCAGCAGCTTAACCAGGGGCGGAGGAAACACCATATATTTT. Its protein is CASSLTRGGGNTIYF.

This clonotype came up many times. The genes are TRBV3-1 and TRBJ2-7; D may match TRBD1 or TRBD2 (5 bases each). Germline CDR1 is LGHDT and CDR2 is YNNKEL (reference sequence). CDR3 length equals 15 residues. Trimming pared 1 base from V and 3 bases from J, leaving 13 bases between. CDR3 in amino acids: CASSQAGTARYEQYF. CDR3 nucleotide sequence: TGTGCCAGCAGCCAAGCCGGGACGGCCCGCTACGAGCAGTACTTC.

This clonotype was found many times. The DNA for the CDR3 is TGTGCCAGCAGTGGGGACAGGGGAGATCAGCCCCAGCATTTT. Residues: CASSGDRGDQPQHF. V gene TRBV2 combines with J gene TRBJ1-5; 10 nucleotides line up with TRBD1. This CDR3 is built from 14 residues. The V gene's germline CDR1 is SNHLY and CDR2 FYNNEI. The ends lost 4 bases at V and 5 bases at J; junction bases unmatched: 2. The full variable domain, rest sourced from reference TRBV2 and TRBJ1-5, is EPEVTQTPSHQVTQMGQEVILRCVPISNHLYFYWYRQILGQKVEFLVSFYNNEISEKSEIFDDQFSVERPDGSNFTLKIRSTKLEDSAMYFCASSGDRGDQPQHFGDGTRLSIL.

A note on this clonotype: Just one base apart from a much larger clone, this may be a read error. The chain links TRBV5-4 to TRBJ2-1; D perhaps matches TRBD2 (6 bases). CDR3 length: 14 amino acids. The germline V gene encodes CDR1 SGHNT and CDR2 YYREEE (reference sequence). V shed 4 bases and J shed 8 bases, with 16 bases lying between them. DNA for the CDR3: TGTGCCAGCAGCCCCAGCGTAGGGGAGGATGAGCAGTTCTTC. Translated: CASSPSVGEDEQFF.

V gene TRBV12-3 or TRBV12-4 combines with J gene TRBJ2-2, with 8 positions matching TRBD2. The CDR3 has 14 residues. V gave up 6 bases and J gave up 6 bases; unmatched junction bases: 6. DNA of the CDR3: TGTGCCAGCAGAGACCAAGCGGGAGCCGGGGAGCTGTTTTTT. Its translation is CASRDQAGAGELFF.

In this sample, this clonotype turned up many times. The CDR3 loop reads CASSLRLIYEQYF. In nucleotides, the CDR3 is TGTGCCAGCAGCTTAAGGTTGATCTACGAGCAGTACTTC. This chain joins TRBV11-3 and TRBJ2-7, with D unclear. Germline V gene sequence: CDR1 SGHNT, CDR2 YENEEA. The CDR3 has 13 amino acids. V was clipped by 2 bases and J by 3 bases, with 8 bases between them.

Of note for this clonotype: This may arise from a read error, as a much more abundant clone is one base away. The chain uses TRBV7-9 and TRBJ2-7; TRBD2 matches at 13 bases. Trimming at V came to 5 bases and at J to 7 bases, leaving 14 bases not matched to a gene. Germline values: CDR1 SEHNR, CDR2 FQNEAQ (reference sequence). The CDR3 contains 17 residues. CDR3 amino acids: CASSNRVGLAGSDEQYF. The CDR3 DNA reads TGTGCCAGCAGCAACCGAGTGGGACTAGCGGGAAGCGATGAGCAGTACTTC. Supplemented by reference TRBV7-9 and TRBJ2-7, the full variable domain reads DTGVSQNPRHKITKRGQNVTFRCDPISEHNRLYWYRQTLGQGPEFLTYFQNEAQLEKSRLLSDRFSAERPKGSFSTLEIQRTEQGDSAMYLCASSNRVGLAGSDEQYFGPGTRLTVT.

This clonotype has a count of ten or more. The V call is TRBV28, the J call TRBJ2-5; 8 bases align to TRBD2. V shed 6 bases and J 3 bases; nucleotides not matched to a gene: 12. The CDR3 runs 16 residues. Germline V gives CDR1 MDHEN, CDR2 SYDVKM. This chain's CDR3 is CASSPWAGGRKETQYF. The CDR3 bases are TGTGCCAGCAGCCCCTGGGCGGGAGGAAGGAAAGAGACCCAGTACTTC.

V gene TRBV5-6 combines with J gene TRBJ1-4; 7 bases fit TRBD1. V trimming: 1 base; J trimming: 7 bases; junction bases outside the gene matches: 10. The CDR3 extends over 16 amino acids. From germline, CDR1 is SGHDT and CDR2 YYEEEE. DNA for the CDR3: TGTGCCAGCAGCTTGAAACAGGGGCATATCTCTGAAAAACTGTTTTTT. It specifies CASSLKQGHISEKLFF.

Ten or more counts support this clonotype. The rearrangement links TRBV28 to TRBJ2-5; weak D call: TRBD1 (6 bases). The CDR3 has 15 amino acids. Trimming cost V 2 bases and J 4 bases, with 14 bases left between them. CDR1 and CDR2 (germline): MDHEN, SYDVKM. The CDR3 DNA sequence: TGTGCCAGCAGTTTACTGCAGGGGCCCTCAGAGACCCAGTACTTC. Its protein is CASSLLQGPSETQYF.

The chain recombines TRBV6-5 with TRBJ2-2; the match to TRBD2 covers 10 bases. J lost 3 bases, V lost 0 bases, and 7 bases had no gene match. The CDR3 runs 18 residues. Germline loops: CDR1 MNHEY, CDR2 SVGAGI. The CDR3 nucleotides are TGTGCCAGCAGTTACTCGCCCGGGCTAGCGGGAGACACCGGGGAGCTGTTTTTT. As protein: CASSYSPGLAGDTGELFF.

There are many counts of this clonotype. This chain joins TRBV29-1 and TRBJ2-7; 8 nucleotides align to TRBD2. The CDR3 is made up of 13 amino acids. The V gene end was trimmed by 6 bases and the J gene end by 6 bases; junction bases not matched to a gene: 10. Looked up from germline, CDR1 is SQVTM and CDR2 is ANQGSEA. DNA of the CDR3: TGCAGCGTCCAGGTAGGGCTAGCGGGCGAGCAGTACTTC. This translates into CSVQVGLAGEQYF.